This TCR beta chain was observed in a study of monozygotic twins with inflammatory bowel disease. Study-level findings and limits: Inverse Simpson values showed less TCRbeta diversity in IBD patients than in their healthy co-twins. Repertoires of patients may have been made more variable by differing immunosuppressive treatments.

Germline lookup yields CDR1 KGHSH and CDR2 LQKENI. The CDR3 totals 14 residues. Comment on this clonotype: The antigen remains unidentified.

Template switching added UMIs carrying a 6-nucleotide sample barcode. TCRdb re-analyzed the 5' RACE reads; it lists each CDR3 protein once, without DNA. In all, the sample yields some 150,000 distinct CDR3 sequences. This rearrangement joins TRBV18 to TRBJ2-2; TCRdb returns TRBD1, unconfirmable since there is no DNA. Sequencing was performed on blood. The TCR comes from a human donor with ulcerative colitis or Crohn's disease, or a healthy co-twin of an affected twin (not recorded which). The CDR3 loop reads CASSLQGNTGELFF.